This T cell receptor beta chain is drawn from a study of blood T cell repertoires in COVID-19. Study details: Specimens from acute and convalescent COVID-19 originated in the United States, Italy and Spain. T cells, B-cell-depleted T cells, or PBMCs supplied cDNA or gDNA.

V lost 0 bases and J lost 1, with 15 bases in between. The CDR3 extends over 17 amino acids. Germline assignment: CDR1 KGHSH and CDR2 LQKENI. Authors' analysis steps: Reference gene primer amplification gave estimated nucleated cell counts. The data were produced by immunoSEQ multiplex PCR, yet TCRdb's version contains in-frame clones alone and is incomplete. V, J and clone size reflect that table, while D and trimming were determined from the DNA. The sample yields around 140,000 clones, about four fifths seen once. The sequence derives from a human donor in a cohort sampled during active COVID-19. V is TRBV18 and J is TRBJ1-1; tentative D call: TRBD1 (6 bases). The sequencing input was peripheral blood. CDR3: CASSPPQGRGRNTEAFF. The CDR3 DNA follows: TGTGCCAGCTCACCACCTCAGGGGCGAGGTAGGAACACTGAAGCTTTCTTT.